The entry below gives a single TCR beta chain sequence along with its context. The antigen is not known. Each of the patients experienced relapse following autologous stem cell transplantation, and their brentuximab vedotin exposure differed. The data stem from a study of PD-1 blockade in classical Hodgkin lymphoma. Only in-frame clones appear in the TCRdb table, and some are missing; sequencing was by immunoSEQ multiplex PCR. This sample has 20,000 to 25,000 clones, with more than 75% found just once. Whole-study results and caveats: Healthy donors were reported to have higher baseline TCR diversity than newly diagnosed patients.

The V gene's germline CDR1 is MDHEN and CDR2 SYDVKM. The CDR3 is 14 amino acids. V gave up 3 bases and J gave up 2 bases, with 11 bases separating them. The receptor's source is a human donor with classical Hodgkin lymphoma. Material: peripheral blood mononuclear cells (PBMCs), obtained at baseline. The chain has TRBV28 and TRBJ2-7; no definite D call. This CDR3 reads CASSFLGQAYEQYF. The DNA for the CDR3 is TGTGCCAGCAGTTTCCTGGGTCAGGCCTACGAGCAGTACTTC. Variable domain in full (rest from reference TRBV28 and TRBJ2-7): DVKVTQSSRYLVKRTGEKVFLECVQDMDHENMFWYRQDPGLGLRLIYFSYDVKMKEKGDIPEGYSVSREKKERFSLILESASTNQTSMYLCASSFLGQAYEQYFGPGTRLTVT.